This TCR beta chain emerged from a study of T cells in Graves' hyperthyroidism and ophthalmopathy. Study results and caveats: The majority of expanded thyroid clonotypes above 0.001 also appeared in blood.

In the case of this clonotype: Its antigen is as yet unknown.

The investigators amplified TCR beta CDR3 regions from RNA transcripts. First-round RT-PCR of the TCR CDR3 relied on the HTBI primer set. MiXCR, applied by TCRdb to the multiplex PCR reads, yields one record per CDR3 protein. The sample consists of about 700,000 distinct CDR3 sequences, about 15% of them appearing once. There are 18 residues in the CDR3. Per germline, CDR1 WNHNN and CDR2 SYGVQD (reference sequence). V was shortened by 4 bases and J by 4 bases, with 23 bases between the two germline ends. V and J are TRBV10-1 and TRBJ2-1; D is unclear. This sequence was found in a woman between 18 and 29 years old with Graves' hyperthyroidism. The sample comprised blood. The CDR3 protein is CASSGIRQPGSLYNEQFF. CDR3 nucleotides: TGCGCCAGCAGTGGAATCCGGCAGCCCGGGTCGCTGTACAATGAGCAGTTCTTC.